The rows below give T cell receptor beta chains drawn from one sample of a study of early T cells in non-severe SARS-CoV-2 infection. TCRdb re-called the 5' RACE reads through MiXCR, storing one row per CDR3 protein. This sample has approximately 70,000 distinct CDR3 sequences, with 12% found just once. This sample comprised whole blood, obtained at baseline. The receptors were gathered from an adult who was a healthcare worker with PCR-confirmed SARS-CoV-2 infection or an uninfected control (not recorded which). The donor label of this sample is uncertain. Both conserved end residues are part of each CDR3. Fields, in order: J gene, V gene, D gene, clone size, CDR3 DNA, CDR3 protein. D genes are given only for firm matches. Not all rows give a size; the values are once, few, many and, for expanded clones, a class.

TRBJ2-4,TRBV24-1,-,many,TGTGCCACCAGTGAAAGAGAACAGGGACGCGGGAGCATTCAGTACTTC,CATSEREQGRGSIQYF
TRBJ2-1,TRBV20-1,TRBD1,-,TGCAGTGCTAGAGATCCCCGCAGGACAGGGTACAATGAGCAGTTCTTC,CSARDPRRTGYNEQFF
TRBJ2-5,TRBV18,-,many,TGTGCCACCAACACCCGACCGAGAATGACCCAAGAGACCCAGTACTTC,CATNTRPRMTQETQYF
TRBJ1-4,TRBV14,TRBD1,many,TGTGCCAGCAGCTTTCTGCCCGGGACAGATCTGAAGAAACTGTTTTTT,CASSFLPGTDLKKLFF
TRBJ2-3,TRBV20-1,TRBD2,medium-sized,TGCAGCCGACTAGCGGGGGCCTCCACAGATACGCAGTATTTT,CSRLAGASTDTQYF
TRBJ2-7,TRBV20-1,TRBD1,many,TGCAGTGCTCGTCAGGGGGACGGTACCTACGAGCAGTACTTC,CSARQGDGTYEQYF
TRBJ2-3,TRBV6-6,TRBD2,-,TGTGCCAGCAGTCACCTACTAGCGGCCACAGATACGCAGTATTTT,CASSHLLAATDTQYF
TRBJ2-3,TRBV6-1,-,few,TGTGCCAGCAGCCCAACAGGGAAGGATACGCAGTATTTT,CASSPTGKDTQYF
TRBJ2-3,TRBV5-1,TRBD2,-,TGCGCCAGCAGACAGGGACTAGCCACAGATACGCAGTATTTT,CASRQGLATDTQYF
TRBJ2-3,TRBV7-9,TRBD2,-,TGTGCCAGCAGCCGTGAAGCTAGCGGAACTAGCACAGATACGCAGTATTTT,CASSREASGTSTDTQYF
TRBJ2-2,TRBV24-1,-,-,TGTGCCACCAGTGATTGGGCGTCCGGGGAGCTGTTTTTT,CATSDWASGELFF
TRBJ1-1,TRBV11-2,-,-,TGTGCCAGCAGCCCAATGGACAGATCGCAAGCTTTCTTT,CASSPMDRSQAFF
TRBJ2-1,TRBV11-1,-,many,TGTGCCAGCAGCTTTGGAGGGGGCAATGAGCAGTTCTTC,CASSFGGGNEQFF
TRBJ1-1,TRBV7-8,-,many,TGTGCCAGCAGCTACGCCGGCCGCACTGAAGCTTTCTTT,CASSYAGRTEAFF
TRBJ2-1,TRBV19,-,many,TGTGCCAGTAGTCCGACTCGTAACTCCTACAATGAGCAGTTCTTC,CASSPTRNSYNEQFF
TRBJ1-4,TRBV6-5,TRBD1,few,TGTGCCAGCAGTGACCCCACCGGGACAGGGACTGAAAAACTGTTTTTT,CASSDPTGTGTEKLFF
TRBJ1-2,TRBV3-1,TRBD1,few,TGTGCCAGCAGCCACTTGACCGGGACAGGGGGCGGCTACACCTTC,CASSHLTGTGGGYTF
TRBJ2-3,TRBV20-1,TRBD1,few,TGCAGTGCGGGACAGGGGGCTAGCACAGATACGCAGTATTTT,CSAGQGASTDTQYF
TRBJ2-7,TRBV7-9,TRBD1,medium-sized,TGTGCCAGCAGCCCCCCATTGACAGGGGGAGGAAGCGAGCAGTACTTC,CASSPPLTGGGSEQYF
TRBJ2-3,TRBV14,-,few,TGTGCCAGCAATGAGGGATTCGCTACAGATACGCAGTATTTT,CASNEGFATDTQYF
TRBJ1-1,TRBV11-2,-,many,TGTGCCAGCAGCCCAGGACATGGGATGTGGGTTGAAGCTTTCTTT,CASSPGHGMWVEAFF
TRBJ2-1,TRBV7-9,-,-,TGTGCCAGCGAGGGGGGCCCCCACAATGAGCAGTTCTTC,CASEGGPHNEQFF
TRBJ1-6,TRBV4-3,-,-,TGCGCCAGCAGCCCAAGTATCGGGAATTCACCCCTCCACTTT,CASSPSIGNSPLHF
TRBJ1-1,TRBV4-1,-,-,TGCGCCAGCAGCCAGAGGGGGGCTGAAGCTTTCTTT,CASSQRGAEAFF
TRBJ2-7,TRBV12-5,-,few,TGTGCTAGTGGCTTACTCGACTACGAGCAGTACTTC,CASGLLDYEQYF
TRBJ2-1,TRBV25-1,TRBD2,many,TGTGCCAGCAGTGTTCAGGGCGGGAGCTCCTACAATGAGCAGTTCTTC,CASSVQGGSSYNEQFF
TRBJ1-5,TRBV12-5,-,many,TGTGTGTGGGGGGCCAATCAGCCCCAGCATTTT,CVWGANQPQHF
TRBJ1-1,TRBV10-3,-,-,TGTGCCATCACCAACTCCGGGGGCACTGAAGCTTTCTTT,CAITNSGGTEAFF
TRBJ1-2,TRBV25-1,-,many,TGTGCCAGCAACGGGGGCCTGGCTAGGCCTGACACCTTC,CASNGGLARPDTF
TRBJ1-2,TRBV2,TRBD1,many,TGTGCCAGCAGTGAATATGTGATCCCGGGGGGCCGGCGACAGGGGAACGATGGCTACACCTTC,CASSEYVIPGGRRQGNDGYTF
TRBJ1-2,TRBV7-2,-,-,TGTGCCAGCAGCTCTTATACGATTGGCTACACCTTC,CASSSYTIGYTF
TRBJ2-3,TRBV7-2,-,-,TGTGCCAGCAGCTACAAGGGCACAGATACGCAGTATTTT,CASSYKGTDTQYF
TRBJ2-3,TRBV27,-,-,TGTGCCAGCACGAGGGACTTCCCGGGGTCCCCAGATACGCAGTATTTT,CASTRDFPGSPDTQYF
TRBJ1-1,TRBV7-9,-,many,TGTGCCAGCAGCTTACAGGGGTCGAACACTGAAGCTTTCTTT,CASSLQGSNTEAFF
TRBJ2-3,TRBV7-3,-,-,TGTGCCAGCAGCCAAGGGGGACTTCTCACAGATACGCAGTATTTT,CASSQGGLLTDTQYF
TRBJ2-4,TRBV7-8,-,many,TGTGCCAGCAGCCCGCTAGCCAAAAACATTCAGTACTTC,CASSPLAKNIQYF
TRBJ2-3,TRBV5-4,-,few,TGTGCCAGCAGCTTGGACGTGGGGGTCACAGATACGCAGTATTTT,CASSLDVGVTDTQYF
TRBJ2-3,TRBV3-1,TRBD2,few,TGTGCCAGCAGCCAAGGGACTAGCGGGCCCCGGGGTACGCAGTATTTT,CASSQGTSGPRGTQYF